This T cell receptor (beta chain) was observed in a study of T cells in tumors after PD-1 blockade. Study details: Daily vismodegib 150 mg continued in a subset of anti-PD-1-treated patients. On average, peripheral blood gave under 150,000 TCR templates and some 37,000 unique clonotypes.

General study results and limits: About 40% of tumor TCR clonotypes were also found in blood.

As regards this clone: Its antigen is as yet unknown.

Genomic DNA template from tumor biopsies or peripheral blood, 616 ng to 6,004 ng input. The CDR3 contains 15 residues. V was clipped by 5 bases and J by 5 bases, with 16 bases between them. CDR1 and CDR2 (germline): LNHDA, SQIVND (reference sequence). The table came from immunoSEQ multiplex PCR; TCRdb's copy has only in-frame clones and leaves some out. Of about 25,000 clones in the sample, 70% to 85% are singletons; the top ten hold more than 10%. The clonotype originates from a human donor with basal cell carcinoma. The source was PBMCs, collected after anti-PD-1 treatment. V and J are TRBV19 and TRBJ1-5; unclear D gene. The CDR3 DNA reads as TGTGCCAGTAGTGCCAACAGTATTGGGGATCAGCCCCAGCATTTT. Residues: CASSANSIGDQPQHF.